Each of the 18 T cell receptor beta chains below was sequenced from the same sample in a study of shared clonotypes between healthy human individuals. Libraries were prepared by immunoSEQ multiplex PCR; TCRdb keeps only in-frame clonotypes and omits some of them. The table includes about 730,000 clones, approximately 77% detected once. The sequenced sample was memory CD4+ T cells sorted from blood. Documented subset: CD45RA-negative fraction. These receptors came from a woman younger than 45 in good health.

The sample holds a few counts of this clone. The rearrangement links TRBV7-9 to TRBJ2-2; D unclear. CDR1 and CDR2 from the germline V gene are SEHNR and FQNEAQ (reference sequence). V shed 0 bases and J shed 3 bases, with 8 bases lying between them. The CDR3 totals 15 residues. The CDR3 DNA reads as TGTGCCAGCAGCTTAGCCGGCGAGTACACCGGGGAGCTGTTTTTT. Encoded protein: CASSLAGEYTGELFF.

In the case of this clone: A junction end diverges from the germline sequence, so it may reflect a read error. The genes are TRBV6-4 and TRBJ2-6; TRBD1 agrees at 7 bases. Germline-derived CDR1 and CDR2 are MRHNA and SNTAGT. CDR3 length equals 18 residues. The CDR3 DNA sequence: TGTGCCAGCAGTTACTCCTACAGGGGACCTTCTGGGGCCAACGTCCTGACTTTC. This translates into CASSYSYRGPSGANVLTF.

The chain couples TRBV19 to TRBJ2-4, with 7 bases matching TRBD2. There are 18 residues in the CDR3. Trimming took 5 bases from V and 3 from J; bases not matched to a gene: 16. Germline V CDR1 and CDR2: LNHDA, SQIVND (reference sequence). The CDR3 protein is CASSSRTGGGYGKNIQYF. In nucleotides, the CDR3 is TGTGCCAGTAGTTCCCGGACGGGGGGTGGTTATGGCAAAAACATTCAGTACTTC.

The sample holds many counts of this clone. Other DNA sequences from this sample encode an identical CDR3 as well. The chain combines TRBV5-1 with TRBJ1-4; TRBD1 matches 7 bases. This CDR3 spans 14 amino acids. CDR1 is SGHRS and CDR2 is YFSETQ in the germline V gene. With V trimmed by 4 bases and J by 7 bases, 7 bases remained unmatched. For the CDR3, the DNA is TGCGCCAGCAGCCCCGGGACAGAGGGTGAAAAACTGTTTTTT. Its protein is CASSPGTEGEKLFF.

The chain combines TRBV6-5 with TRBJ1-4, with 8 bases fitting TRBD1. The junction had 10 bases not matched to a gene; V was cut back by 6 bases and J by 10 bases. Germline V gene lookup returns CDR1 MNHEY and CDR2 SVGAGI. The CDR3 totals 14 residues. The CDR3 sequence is CASSPEDRVGKLFF. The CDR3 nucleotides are TGTGCCAGCAGCCCGGAGGACAGGGTGGGAAAACTGTTTTTT.

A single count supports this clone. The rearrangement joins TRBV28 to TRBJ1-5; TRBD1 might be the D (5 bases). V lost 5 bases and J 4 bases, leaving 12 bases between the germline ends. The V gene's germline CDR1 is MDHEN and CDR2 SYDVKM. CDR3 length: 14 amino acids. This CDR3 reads CASSPREWNQPQHF. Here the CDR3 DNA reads TGTGCCAGCAGTCCCAGGGAGTGGAATCAGCCCCAGCATTTT.

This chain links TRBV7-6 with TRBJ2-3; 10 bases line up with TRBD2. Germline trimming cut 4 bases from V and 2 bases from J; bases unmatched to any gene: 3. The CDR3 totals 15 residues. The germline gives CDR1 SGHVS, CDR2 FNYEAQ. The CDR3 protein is CASSSSGSPTDTQYF. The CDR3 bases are TGTGCCAGCAGCTCTAGCGGGAGTCCCACAGATACGCAGTATTTT.

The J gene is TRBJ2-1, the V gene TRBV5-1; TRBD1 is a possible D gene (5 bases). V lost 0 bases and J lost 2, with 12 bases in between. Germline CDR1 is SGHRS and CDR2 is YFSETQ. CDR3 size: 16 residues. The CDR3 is CASSLESGLPYNEQFF. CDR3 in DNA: TGCGCCAGCAGCTTGGAATCAGGGCTCCCCTACAATGAGCAGTTCTTC.

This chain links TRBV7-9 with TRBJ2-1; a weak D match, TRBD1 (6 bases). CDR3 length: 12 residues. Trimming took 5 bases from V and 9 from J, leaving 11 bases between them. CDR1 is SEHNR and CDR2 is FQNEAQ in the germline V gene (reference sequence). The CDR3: CASSLRGREQFF. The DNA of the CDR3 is TGTGCCAGCAGCCTCAGGGGTCGTGAGCAGTTCTTC. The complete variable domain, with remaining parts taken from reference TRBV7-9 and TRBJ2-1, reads DTGVSQNPRHKITKRGQNVTFRCDPISEHNRLYWYRQTLGQGPEFLTYFQNEAQLEKSRLLSDRFSAERPKGSFSTLEIQRTEQGDSAMYLCASSLRGREQFFGPGTRLTVL.

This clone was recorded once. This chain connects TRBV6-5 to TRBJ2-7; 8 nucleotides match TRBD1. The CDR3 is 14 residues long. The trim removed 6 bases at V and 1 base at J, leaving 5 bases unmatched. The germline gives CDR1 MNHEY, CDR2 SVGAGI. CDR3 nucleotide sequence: TGTGCCAGCAGCCAGGGGGCGAGGTCCTACGAGCAGTACTTC. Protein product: CASSQGARSYEQYF.

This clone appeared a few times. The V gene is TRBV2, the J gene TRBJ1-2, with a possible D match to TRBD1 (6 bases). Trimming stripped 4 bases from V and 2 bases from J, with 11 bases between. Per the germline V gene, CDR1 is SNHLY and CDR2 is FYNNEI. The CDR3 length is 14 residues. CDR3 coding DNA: TGTGCCAGCAGTGCCCGGGGGCTGAACTATGGCTACACCTTC. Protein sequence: CASSARGLNYGYTF.

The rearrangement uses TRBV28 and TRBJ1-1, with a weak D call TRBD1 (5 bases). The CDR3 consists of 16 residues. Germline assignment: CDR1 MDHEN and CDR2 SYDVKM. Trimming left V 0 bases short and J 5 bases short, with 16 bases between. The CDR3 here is CASSLWAEQESTEAFF. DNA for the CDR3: TGTGCCAGCAGTTTATGGGCCGAACAGGAAAGTACTGAAGCTTTCTTT.

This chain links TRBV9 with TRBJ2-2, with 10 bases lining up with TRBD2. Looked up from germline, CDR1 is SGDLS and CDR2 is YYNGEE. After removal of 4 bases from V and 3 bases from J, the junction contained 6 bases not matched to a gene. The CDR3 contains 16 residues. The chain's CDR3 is CASSPQLAGDTGELFF. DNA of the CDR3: TGTGCCAGCAGCCCTCAGCTAGCGGGAGACACCGGGGAGCTGTTTTTT.

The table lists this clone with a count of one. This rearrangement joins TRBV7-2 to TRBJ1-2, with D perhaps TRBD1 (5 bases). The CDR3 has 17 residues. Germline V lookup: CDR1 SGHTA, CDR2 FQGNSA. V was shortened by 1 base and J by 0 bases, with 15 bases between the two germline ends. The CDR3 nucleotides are TGTGCCAGCAGCTTAGTTACTGGGGCAGCCTCTAACTATGGCTACACCTTC. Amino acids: CASSLVTGAASNYGYTF.

The CDR3 DNA is TGTGCCAGCTCACAGTGGGGCGATGAGCAGTTCTTC. It specifies CASSQWGDEQFF. The gene calls are TRBV18 and TRBJ2-1; TRBD1 is a possible D gene (5 bases). Per germline, CDR1 KGHSH and CDR2 LQKENI. This CDR3 is built from 12 residues. V dropped 4 bases and J dropped 8 bases, with 9 bases sitting between them.

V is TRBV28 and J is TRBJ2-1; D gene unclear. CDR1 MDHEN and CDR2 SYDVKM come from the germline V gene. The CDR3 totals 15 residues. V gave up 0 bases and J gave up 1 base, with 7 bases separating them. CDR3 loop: CASSLWMSSYNEQFF. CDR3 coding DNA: TGTGCCAGCAGTTTATGGATGAGTTCCTACAATGAGCAGTTCTTC.

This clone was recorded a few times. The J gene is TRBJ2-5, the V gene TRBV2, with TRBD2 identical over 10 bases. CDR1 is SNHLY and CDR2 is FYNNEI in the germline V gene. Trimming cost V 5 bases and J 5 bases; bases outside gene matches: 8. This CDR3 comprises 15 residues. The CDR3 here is CASSILTSGLETQYF. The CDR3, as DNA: TGTGCCAGCAGTATTCTGACTAGCGGGCTGGAGACCCAGTACTTC.

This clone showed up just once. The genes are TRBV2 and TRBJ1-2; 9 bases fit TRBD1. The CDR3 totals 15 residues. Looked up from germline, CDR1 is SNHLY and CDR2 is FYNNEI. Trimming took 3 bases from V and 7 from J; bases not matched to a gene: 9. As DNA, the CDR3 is TGTGCCAGCAGTGATTGGGGACAGGGAAGAGGTGGCTACACCTTC. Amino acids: CASSDWGQGRGGYTF. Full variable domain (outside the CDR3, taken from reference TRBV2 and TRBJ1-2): EPEVTQTPSHQVTQMGQEVILRCVPISNHLYFYWYRQILGQKVEFLVSFYNNEISEKSEIFDDQFSVERPDGSNFTLKIRSTKLEDSAMYFCASSDWGQGRGGYTFGSGTRLTVV.